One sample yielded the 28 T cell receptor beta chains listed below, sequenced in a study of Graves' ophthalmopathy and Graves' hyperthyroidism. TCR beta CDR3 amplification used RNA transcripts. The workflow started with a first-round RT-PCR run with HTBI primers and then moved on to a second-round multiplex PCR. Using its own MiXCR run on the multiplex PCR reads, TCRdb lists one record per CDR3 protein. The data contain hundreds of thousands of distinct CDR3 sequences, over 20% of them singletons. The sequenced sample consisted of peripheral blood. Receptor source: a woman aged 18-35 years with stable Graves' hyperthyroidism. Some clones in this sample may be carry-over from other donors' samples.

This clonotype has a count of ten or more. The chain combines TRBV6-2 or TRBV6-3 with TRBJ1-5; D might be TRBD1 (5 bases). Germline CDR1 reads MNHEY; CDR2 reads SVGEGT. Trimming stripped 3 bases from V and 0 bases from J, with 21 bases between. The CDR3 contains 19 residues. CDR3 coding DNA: TGTGCCAGCAGTTATTCGACGGACATCAACCCTAATAGCAATCAGCCCCAGCATTTT. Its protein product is CASSYSTDINPNSNQPQHF.

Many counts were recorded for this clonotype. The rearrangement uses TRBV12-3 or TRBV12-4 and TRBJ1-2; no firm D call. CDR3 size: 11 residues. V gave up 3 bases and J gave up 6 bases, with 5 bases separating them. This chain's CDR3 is CASSFMDGYTF. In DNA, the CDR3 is TGTGCCAGCAGTTTTATGGATGGCTACACCTTC.

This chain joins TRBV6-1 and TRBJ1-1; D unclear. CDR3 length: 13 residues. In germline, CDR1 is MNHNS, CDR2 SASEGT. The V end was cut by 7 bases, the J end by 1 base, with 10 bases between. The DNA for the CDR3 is TGTGCCAGCACATTGGATGCGAACACTGAAGCTTTCTTT. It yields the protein CASTLDANTEAFF.

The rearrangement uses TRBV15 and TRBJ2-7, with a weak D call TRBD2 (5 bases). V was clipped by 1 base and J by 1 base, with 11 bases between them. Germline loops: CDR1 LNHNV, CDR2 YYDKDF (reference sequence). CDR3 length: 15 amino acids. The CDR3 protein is CATSRVRSGSYEQYF. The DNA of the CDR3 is TGTGCCACCAGCAGAGTACGAAGCGGTTCCTACGAGCAGTACTTC.

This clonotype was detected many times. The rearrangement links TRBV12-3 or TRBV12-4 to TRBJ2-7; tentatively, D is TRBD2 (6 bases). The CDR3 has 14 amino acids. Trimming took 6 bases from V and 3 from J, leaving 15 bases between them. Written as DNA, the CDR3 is TGTGCCAGCAGCGCGGTGGGGGGAGTCTACGAGCAGTACTTC. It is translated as CASSAVGGVYEQYF.

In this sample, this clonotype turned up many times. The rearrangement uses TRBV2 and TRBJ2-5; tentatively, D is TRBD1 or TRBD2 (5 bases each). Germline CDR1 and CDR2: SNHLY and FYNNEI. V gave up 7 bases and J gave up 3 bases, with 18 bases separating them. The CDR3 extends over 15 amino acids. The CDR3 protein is CASKLQPGGKETQYF. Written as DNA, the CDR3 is TGTGCCAGCAAGCTACAACCTGGGGGTAAAGAGACCCAGTACTTC.

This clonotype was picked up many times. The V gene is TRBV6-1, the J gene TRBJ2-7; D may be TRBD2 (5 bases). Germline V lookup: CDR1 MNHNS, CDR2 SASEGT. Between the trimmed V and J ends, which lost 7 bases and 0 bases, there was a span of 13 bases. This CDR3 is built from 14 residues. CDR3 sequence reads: CASNGKANSYEQYF. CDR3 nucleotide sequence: TGTGCCAGCAACGGGAAGGCGAACTCCTACGAGCAGTACTTC.

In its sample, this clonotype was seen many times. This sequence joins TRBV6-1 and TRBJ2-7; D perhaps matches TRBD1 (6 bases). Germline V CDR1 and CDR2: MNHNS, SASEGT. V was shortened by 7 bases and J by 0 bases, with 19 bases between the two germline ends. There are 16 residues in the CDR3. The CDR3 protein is CASKGSQGLLSYEQYF. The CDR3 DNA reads TGTGCCAGCAAGGGGTCACAGGGCCTTCTCTCCTACGAGCAGTACTTC.

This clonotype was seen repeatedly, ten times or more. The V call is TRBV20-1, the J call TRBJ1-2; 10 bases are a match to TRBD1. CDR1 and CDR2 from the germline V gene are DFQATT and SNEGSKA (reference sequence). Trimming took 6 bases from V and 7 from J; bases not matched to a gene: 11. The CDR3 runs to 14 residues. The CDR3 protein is CSAPTGGGVFGYTF. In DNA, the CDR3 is TGCAGTGCGCCGACAGGGGGCGGAGTCTTTGGCTACACCTTC.

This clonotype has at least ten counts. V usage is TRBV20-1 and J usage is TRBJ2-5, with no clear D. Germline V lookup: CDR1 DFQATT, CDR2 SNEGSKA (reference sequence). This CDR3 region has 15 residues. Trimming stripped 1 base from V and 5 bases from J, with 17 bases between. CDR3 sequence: CSARALQRVVETQYF. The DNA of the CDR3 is TGCAGTGCTAGAGCACTCCAAAGGGTCGTCGAGACCCAGTACTTC.

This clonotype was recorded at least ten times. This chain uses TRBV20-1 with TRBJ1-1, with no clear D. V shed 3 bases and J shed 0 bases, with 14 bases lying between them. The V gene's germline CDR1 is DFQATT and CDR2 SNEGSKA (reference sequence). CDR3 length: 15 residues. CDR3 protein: CSASERGPLNTEAFF. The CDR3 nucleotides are TGCAGTGCTAGCGAGAGAGGCCCCCTGAACACTGAAGCTTTCTTT.

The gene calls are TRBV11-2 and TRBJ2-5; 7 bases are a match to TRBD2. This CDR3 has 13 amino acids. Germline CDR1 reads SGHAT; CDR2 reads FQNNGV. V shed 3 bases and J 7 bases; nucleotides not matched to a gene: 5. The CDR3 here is CASSFTPGGTQYF. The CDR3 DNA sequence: TGTGCCAGCAGCTTCACCCCGGGAGGGACCCAGTACTTC.

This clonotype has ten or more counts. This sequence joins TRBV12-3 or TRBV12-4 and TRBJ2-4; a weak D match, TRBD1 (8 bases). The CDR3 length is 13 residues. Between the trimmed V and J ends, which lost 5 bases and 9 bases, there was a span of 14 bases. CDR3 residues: CASSPTGEGIQYF. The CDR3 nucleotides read TGTGCCAGCAGTCCGACAGGGGAGGGCATTCAGTACTTC.

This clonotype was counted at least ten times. CDR3 nucleotide sequence: TGTGCCAGCAGTCCGTTGGACAGGGCCTACGAGCAGTACTTC. Amino acids: CASSPLDRAYEQYF. The gene calls are TRBV12-3 or TRBV12-4 and TRBJ2-7; 8 bases match TRBD1. Trimming at V came to 5 bases and at J to 2 bases, leaving 5 bases not matched to a gene. The CDR3 is made up of 14 amino acids.

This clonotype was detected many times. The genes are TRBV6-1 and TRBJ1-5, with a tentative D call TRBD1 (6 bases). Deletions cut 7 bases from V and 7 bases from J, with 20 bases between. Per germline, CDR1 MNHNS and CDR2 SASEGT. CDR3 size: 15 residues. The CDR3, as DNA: TGTGCCAGCACCCCCCCCGGCAGGGGAGAACAGCCCCAGCATTTT. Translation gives CASTPPGRGEQPQHF.

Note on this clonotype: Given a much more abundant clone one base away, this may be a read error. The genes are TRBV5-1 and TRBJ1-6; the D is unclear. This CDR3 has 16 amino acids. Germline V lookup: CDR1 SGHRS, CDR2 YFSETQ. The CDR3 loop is CASSLDGRHRMSHLHF. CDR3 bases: TGCGCCAGCAGCTTGGATGGCAGACATAGGATGTCACACCTCCACTTT.

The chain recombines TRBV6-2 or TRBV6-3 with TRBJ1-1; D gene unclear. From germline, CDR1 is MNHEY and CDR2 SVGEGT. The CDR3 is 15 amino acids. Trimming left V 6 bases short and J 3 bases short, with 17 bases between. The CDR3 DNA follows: TGTGCCAGCAGGTCGGCAGCCCAACGGGACACTGAAGCTTTCTTT. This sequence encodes CASRSAAQRDTEAFF.

The CDR3 sequence is CSVEAYPPGGTEAFF. The CDR3 nucleotides are TGCAGCGTTGAAGCCTACCCCCCCGGCGGCACTGAAGCTTTCTTT. This chain joins TRBV29-1 and TRBJ1-1; the D is unclear. The CDR3 is 15 residues long. Deletions cut 1 base from V and 4 bases from J, with 16 bases between. CDR1 and CDR2 from the germline V gene are SQVTM and ANQGSEA.

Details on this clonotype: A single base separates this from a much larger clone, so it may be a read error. This CDR3 is CASSLSGGAYNSPLRF. The CDR3 region has the DNA TGCGCCAGCAGCTTGTCAGGGGGCGCGTATAATTCACCCCTCCGCTTT. The chain is built from TRBV5-1 and TRBJ1-6, with TRBD1 identical over 8 bases. The length of the CDR3 is 16 residues. The germline CDR1 and CDR2 sequences are SGHRS and YFSETQ.

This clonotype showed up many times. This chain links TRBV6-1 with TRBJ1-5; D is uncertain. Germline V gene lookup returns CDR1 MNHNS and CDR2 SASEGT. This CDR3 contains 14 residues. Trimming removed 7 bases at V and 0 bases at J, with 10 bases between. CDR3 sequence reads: CASTKESSNQPQHF. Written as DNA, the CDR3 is TGTGCCAGCACAAAGGAAAGTAGCAATCAGCCCCAGCATTTT.

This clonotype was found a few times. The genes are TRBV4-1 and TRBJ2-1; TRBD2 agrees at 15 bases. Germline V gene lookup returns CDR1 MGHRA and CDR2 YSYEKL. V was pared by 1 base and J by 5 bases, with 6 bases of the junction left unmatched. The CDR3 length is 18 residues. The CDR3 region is CASSQGTSGRDRHNEQFF. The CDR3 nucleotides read TGCGCCAGCAGCCAAGGGACTAGCGGGAGGGATAGGCACAATGAGCAGTTCTTC.

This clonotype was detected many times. The CDR3: CASSFLRTGDNSPLHF. CDR3 nucleotide sequence: TGCGCCAGCAGCTTCCTTCGGACAGGAGATAATTCACCCCTCCACTTT. This sequence joins TRBV5-1 and TRBJ1-6; TRBD1 matches at 7 bases. In germline, CDR1 is SGHRS, CDR2 YFSETQ. This CDR3 is 16 amino acids long. V lost 2 bases to trimming and J lost 5 bases; unmatched junction nucleotides: 7. Drawing the rest from reference TRBV5-1 and TRBJ1-6, the complete variable domain is KAGVTQTPRYLIKTRGQQVTLSCSPISGHRSVSWYQQTPGQGLQFLFEYFSETQRNKGNFPGRFSGRQFSNSRSEMNVSTLELGDSALYLCASSFLRTGDNSPLHFGNGTRLTVT.

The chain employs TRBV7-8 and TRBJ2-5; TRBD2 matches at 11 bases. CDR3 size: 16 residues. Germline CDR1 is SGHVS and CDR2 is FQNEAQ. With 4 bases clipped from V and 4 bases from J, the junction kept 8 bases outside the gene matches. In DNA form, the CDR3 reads TGTGCCAGCAGCTGGGGTAGCGGGGGGGCCAGAGAGACCCAGTACTTC. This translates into CASSWGSGGARETQYF.

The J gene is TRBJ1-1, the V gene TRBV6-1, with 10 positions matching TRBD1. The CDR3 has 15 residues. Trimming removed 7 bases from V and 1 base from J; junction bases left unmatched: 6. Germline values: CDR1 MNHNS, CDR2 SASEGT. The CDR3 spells CASIGTGAGNTEAFF. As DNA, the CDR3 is TGTGCCAGCATTGGGACAGGGGCCGGGAACACTGAAGCTTTCTTT.

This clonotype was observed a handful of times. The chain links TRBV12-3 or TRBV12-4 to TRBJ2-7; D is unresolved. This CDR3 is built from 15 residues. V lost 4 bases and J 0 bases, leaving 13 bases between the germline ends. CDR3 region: CASSSSLGNSYEQYF. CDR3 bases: TGTGCCAGCAGTTCAAGTCTTGGGAACTCCTACGAGCAGTACTTC.

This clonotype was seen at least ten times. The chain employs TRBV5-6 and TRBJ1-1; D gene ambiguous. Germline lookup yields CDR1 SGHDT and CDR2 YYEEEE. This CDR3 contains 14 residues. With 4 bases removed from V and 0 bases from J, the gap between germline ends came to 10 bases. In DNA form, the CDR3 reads TGTGCCAGCAGCCCTCTAGCAGTGAACACTGAAGCTTTCTTT. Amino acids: CASSPLAVNTEAFF.

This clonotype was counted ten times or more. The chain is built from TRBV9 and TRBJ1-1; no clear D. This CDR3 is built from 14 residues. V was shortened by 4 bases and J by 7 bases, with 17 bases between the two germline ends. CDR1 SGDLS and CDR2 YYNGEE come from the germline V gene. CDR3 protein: CASSRVGEPFEAFF. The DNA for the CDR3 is TGTGCCAGCAGCCGTGTGGGAGAACCATTTGAAGCTTTCTTT.

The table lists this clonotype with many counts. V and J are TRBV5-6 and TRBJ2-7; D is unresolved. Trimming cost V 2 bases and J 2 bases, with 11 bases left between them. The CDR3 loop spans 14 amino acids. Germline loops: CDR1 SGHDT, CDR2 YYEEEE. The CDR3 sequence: CASSFLSDPYEQYF. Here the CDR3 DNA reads TGTGCCAGCAGCTTCCTAAGCGATCCCTACGAGCAGTACTTC.